The entry below describes one T cell receptor (beta chain). These data belong to a study of blood T cell repertoires in COVID-19. As for the study in general: The United States, Italy and Spain provided the acute and convalescent COVID-19 samples. The analysed material was cDNA or gDNA that came from T cells, B-cell-depleted T cells, or PBMCs.

The germline gives CDR1 SGHKS, CDR2 YYEKEE (reference sequence). The CDR3 contains 14 residues. Trimming took off 0 bases at V and 6 bases at J, with 12 bases between the two ends. As handled by the study authors: Amplified reference gene primers provided the basis for estimating nucleated cell counts. The assay was immunoSEQ multiplex PCR, and TCRdb's table has in-frame clones only and misses some. V, J and clone size are those of that table, while D and trimming were read from the DNA. The sample holds more than 85,000 clones, 76% seen once. The TCR was taken from a woman aged 80 or over with acute or convalescent COVID-19. What was sequenced was peripheral blood. The rearrangement uses TRBV5-5 and TRBJ1-2, with D tentatively TRBD1 (5 bases). The CDR3 DNA reads as TGTGCCAGCAGCTTGGGGCAGGGATCCGATGGCTACACCTTC. Its translation is CASSLGQGSDGYTF.